This section outlines one T cell receptor (beta chain) sequence together with its context. Primers for the PCR totalled 60 Vbeta and 13 Jbeta. Clones were read by immunoSEQ multiplex PCR, and TCRdb kept only the in-frame ones, dropping some. This sample carries about 200,000 clones, 82% of them seen once, and the ten largest clones take about 2.6%. This CDR3 region has 15 residues. Losses at the gene ends were 6 bases for V and 5 bases for J; bases not matched to a gene: 11. Germline values: CDR1 SNHLY, CDR2 FYNNEI. This entry comes from a study of cytomegalovirus exposure and HLA in healthy donors. The gene calls are TRBV2 and TRBJ2-5, with 8 bases fitting TRBD1. Sequences were obtained from PBMCs. The sequence derives from a woman in her forties in good health and CMV-seronegative. CDR3: CASRTRQGLVETQYF. In nucleotides, the CDR3 is TGTGCCAGCAGGACAAGACAGGGGTTAGTGGAGACCCAGTACTTC.